Each of the 24 T cell receptor beta chains below was sequenced from the same sample in a study of memory CD4+ T cells and cytomegalovirus serostatus (dated by TCRdb to between 2018 and 2021). A FACSAria II was used to sort memory CD4+ T cells, defined as single viable CD3+CD4+CD8-CD45RO+ cells. Receptor amplification or capture employed the immunoSEQ multiplex PCR assay. Held by TCRdb, this immuneACCESS table contains in-frame sequences only and omits some clones. Under half of the omission traces to an unresolved V gene where checked; the cause of the rest is unknown. Present in this sample are 61,000 or so clones, around three quarters of which were seen just once. The ten largest clones represent around 0.53% of the sample. Source material: memory CD4+ T cells from blood. Receptors were obtained from an adult in good health and CMV-seronegative. Some clones in this sample may be carry-over from other donors' samples.

The chain combines TRBV5-4 with TRBJ1-2; 7 nucleotides agree with TRBD1. The CDR3 totals 15 residues. In germline, CDR1 is SGHNT, CDR2 YYREEE (reference sequence). Germline trimming cut 0 bases from V and 4 bases from J; bases unmatched to any gene: 6. For the CDR3, the DNA is TGTGCCAGCAGCTTGGCGGACAGGAGGCCCTATGGCTACACCTTC. This translates into CASSLADRRPYGYTF.

Comments on this clone: The junction does not match germline at one end; this may be a read error. V and J are TRBV29-1 and TRBJ1-1; D might be TRBD1 (6 bases). Looked up from germline, CDR1 is SQVTM and CDR2 is ANQGSEA. The CDR3 contains 14 residues. The CDR3 loop reads CSVDGGALGTGAFF. CDR3 DNA sequence: TGCAGCGTTGATGGGGGGGCGCTTGGCACTGGAGCTTTCTTT.

This sequence joins TRBV28 and TRBJ2-7; D is perhaps TRBD1 (5 bases). CDR3 length: 14 residues. Per the germline V gene, CDR1 is MDHEN and CDR2 is SYDVKM. Deletions cut 6 bases from V and 5 bases from J, with 17 bases between. This CDR3 is CASRRRVRANEQYF. CDR3 in DNA: TGTGCCAGCAGGCGCAGGGTGAGAGCGAACGAGCAGTACTTC.

The chain couples TRBV10-1 to TRBJ1-5; no reliable D call. Germline V CDR1 and CDR2: WNHNN, SYGVQD (reference sequence). This CDR3 is 17 amino acids long. The V gene lost 6 bases and the J gene lost 0 bases, with 18 bases spanning the gap. The CDR3 region has the DNA TGCGCCAGCAGATCGGCCATGATTTTTTATAGCAATCAGCCCCAGCATTTT. Protein product: CASRSAMIFYSNQPQHF.

The chain links TRBV20-1 to TRBJ1-2, with no clear D. Per germline, CDR1 DFQATT and CDR2 SNEGSKA (reference sequence). The CDR3 runs 9 residues. V was shortened by 3 bases and J by 10 bases, with 6 bases between the two germline ends. Written as DNA, the CDR3 is TGCAGTGCTAGTAATCCCTACACCTTC. This gives the protein CSASNPYTF.

The V and J genes are TRBV5-1 and TRBJ2-7, with D perhaps matching TRBD2 (6 bases). Germline V gene lookup returns CDR1 SGHRS and CDR2 YFSETQ. V was trimmed by 0 bases and J by 6 bases, leaving 19 bases between them. The CDR3 totals 16 residues. CDR3 DNA sequence: TGCGCCAGCAGCTTGGTAGGAGCGGCGGCGGGGAGCGAGCAGTACTTC. Its protein is CASSLVGAAAGSEQYF.

V usage is TRBV20-1 and J usage is TRBJ2-7; D is ambiguous. The length of the CDR3 is 11 residues. CDR1 is DFQATT, CDR2 SNEGSKA, per germline (reference sequence). With 6 bases removed from V and 4 bases from J, the gap between germline ends came to 10 bases. The DNA for the CDR3 is TGCAGTGCCCTTAGAATGTACGAGCAGTACTTC. This gives the protein CSALRMYEQYF.

This chain uses TRBV11-2 with TRBJ2-1, with TRBD1 matching 9 bases. The V segment lost 4 bases and the J segment 4 bases; nucleotides outside the gene matches: 5. The CDR3 runs to 15 residues. The germline V gene encodes CDR1 SGHAT and CDR2 FQNNGV. The CDR3 region has the DNA TGTGCCAGCAGCTCTCCGGGACAGGGTTACAATGAGCAGTTCTTC. Protein: CASSSPGQGYNEQFF.

The CDR3 reads CASSQDGTGGETQYF. CDR3 coding DNA: TGTGCCAGCAGCCAAGATGGAACGGGAGGGGAGACCCAGTACTTC. The rearrangement joins TRBV4-2 to TRBJ2-5, with 8 bases fitting TRBD2. CDR3 length equals 15 residues. V lost 0 bases to trimming and J lost 5 bases; unmatched junction nucleotides: 5. Germline CDR1 is LGHNA and CDR2 is YNFKEQ.

The J gene is TRBJ1-2, the V gene TRBV9, with no clear D. CDR1 and CDR2 from the germline V gene are SGDLS and YYNGEE. This CDR3 is 15 amino acids long. The V gene lost 0 bases and the J gene lost 5 bases, with 14 bases spanning the gap. The CDR3 DNA sequence: TGTGCCAGCAGCGTAGGAACGGTTTTAAGTTATGGCTACACCTTC. This codes for CASSVGTVLSYGYTF.

The V gene is TRBV28, the J gene TRBJ1-4, with TRBD1 matching over 12 bases. Germline loops: CDR1 MDHEN, CDR2 SYDVKM. This CDR3 has 17 amino acids. V was pared by 9 bases and J by 8 bases, with 16 bases of the junction left unmatched. The CDR3 sequence: CASSGGTGGLLGEKLFF. The CDR3 region has the DNA TGTGCCAGTTCGGGGGGGACAGGGGGCCTTCTGGGAGAAAAACTGTTTTTT.

The chain joins TRBV10-3 to TRBJ2-1; D may be TRBD1 (5 bases). Trimming removed 3 bases from V and 2 bases from J, with 5 bases in between. This CDR3 has 13 residues. Germline CDR1 is ENHRY and CDR2 is SYGVKD. The CDR3 sequence is CAISEQAYNEQFF. The CDR3, as DNA: TGTGCCATCAGTGAACAGGCCTACAATGAGCAGTTCTTC.

The chain carries TRBV7-8 and TRBJ2-3; D is perhaps TRBD2 (5 bases). Trimming took 5 bases from V and 3 from J, leaving 15 bases between them. Germline values: CDR1 SGHVS, CDR2 FQNEAQ. CDR3 length: 15 residues. CDR3 nucleotide sequence: TGTGCCAGCAGCCTAAACCCGGGGATAACAGATACGCAGTATTTT. Protein sequence: CASSLNPGITDTQYF.

The chain links TRBV2 to TRBJ1-1, with 9 bases identical to TRBD1. This CDR3 has 16 amino acids. Germline loops: CDR1 SNHLY, CDR2 FYNNEI. V dropped 3 bases and J dropped 3; count of bases not matched to a gene: 8. The CDR3, as DNA: TGTGCCAGCAGTGACCGGGACAGGGTACCGTACACTGAAGCTTTCTTT. Its translation: CASSDRDRVPYTEAFF. Full variable domain (outside the CDR3, taken from reference TRBV2 and TRBJ1-1): EPEVTQTPSHQVTQMGQEVILRCVPISNHLYFYWYRQILGQKVEFLVSFYNNEISEKSEIFDDQFSVERPDGSNFTLKIRSTKLEDSAMYFCASSDRDRVPYTEAFFGQGTRLTVV.

The V and J genes are TRBV18 and TRBJ1-1, with 7 bases matching TRBD1. This CDR3 is 13 amino acids long. Germline-derived CDR1 and CDR2 are KGHSH and LQKENI. The ends lost 6 bases at V and 1 base at J; junction bases unmatched: 2. CDR3 residues: CASSTGENTEAFF. The DNA for the CDR3 is TGTGCCAGCTCTACAGGGGAGAACACTGAAGCTTTCTTT. The full variable domain, completed using reference TRBV18 and TRBJ1-1, is NAGVMQNPRHLVRRRGQEARLRCSPMKGHSHVYWYRQLPEEGLKFMVYLQKENIIDESGMPKERFSAEFPKEGPSILRIQQVVRGDSAAYFCASSTGENTEAFFGQGTRLTVV.

The rearrangement joins TRBV7-9 to TRBJ1-2, with D hard to call. The CDR3 spans 13 residues. V lost 6 bases, J lost 6 bases, and 14 bases lay in between. Germline V CDR1 and CDR2: SEHNR, FQNEAQ (reference sequence). CDR3: CASRARETDGYTF. For the CDR3, the DNA is TGTGCCAGCAGGGCCCGCGAGACCGATGGCTACACCTTC.

The chain carries TRBV6-4 and TRBJ2-3; D is possibly TRBD1 (5 bases). V gave up 4 bases and J gave up 2 bases, with 10 bases separating them. Per the germline V gene, CDR1 is MRHNA and CDR2 is SNTAGT. The CDR3 contains 14 residues. Here the CDR3 DNA reads TGTGCCAGCAGTGCGCAGGGAAACACAGATACGCAGTATTTT. It is translated as CASSAQGNTDTQYF.

This chain joins TRBV5-4 and TRBJ2-2; tentative D call: TRBD1 (5 bases). Germline CDR1 and CDR2: SGHNT and YYREEE (reference sequence). V gave up 0 bases and J gave up 8 bases, with 14 bases separating them. This CDR3 has 15 amino acids. The CDR3 spells CASSLVGAQAGELFF. The CDR3 DNA sequence: TGTGCCAGCAGCTTGGTTGGGGCCCAGGCAGGGGAGCTGTTTTTT.

The gene calls are TRBV18 and TRBJ2-5; perhaps TRBD1 as D (7 bases). The length of the CDR3 is 13 residues. Germline V gene data show CDR1 as KGHSH and CDR2 as LQKENI. V dropped 4 bases and J dropped 5 bases, with 11 bases sitting between them. The CDR3 DNA reads TGTGCCAGCTCACGGGACAGCGGGGAGACCCAGTACTTC. The encoded protein is CASSRDSGETQYF.

The chain has TRBV7-9 and TRBJ1-2; D perhaps matches TRBD1 (5 bases). This CDR3 has 15 residues. Trimming took off 2 bases at V and 0 bases at J, with 10 bases between the two ends. The germline CDR1 and CDR2 sequences are SEHNR and FQNEAQ (reference sequence). The CDR3 loop is CASSLLTAANYGYTF. As DNA, the CDR3 is TGTGCCAGCAGCTTATTGACAGCCGCTAACTATGGCTACACCTTC.

This rearrangement joins TRBV6-1 to TRBJ2-7; a possible D gene is TRBD1 (6 bases). This CDR3 is 14 amino acids long. Germline CDR1 reads MNHNS; CDR2 reads SASEGT. V was shortened by 4 bases and J by 3 bases, with 13 bases between the two germline ends. The DNA for the CDR3 is TGTGCCAGCAGTGGGAGGACAGACCACTACGAGCAGTACTTC. The encoded protein is CASSGRTDHYEQYF.

J is TRBJ1-1 and V is TRBV10-2; possible D gene TRBD1, 5 bases. V dropped 3 bases and J dropped 7 bases, with 18 bases sitting between them. Germline V lookup: CDR1 WSHSY, CDR2 SAAADI. The CDR3 is 15 residues long. The CDR3 DNA sequence: TGCGCCAGCAGTGATATGGGGCGAGGGGCAGATGAAGCTTTCTTT. Encoded protein: CASSDMGRGADEAFF.

J is TRBJ2-7 and V is TRBV11-3; maybe TRBD2 (6 bases). V lost 3 bases and J lost 7, with 16 bases in between. This CDR3 contains 14 residues. Germline values: CDR1 SGHNT, CDR2 YENEEA. The CDR3 DNA reads TGTGCCAGCAGCTTCTCAGGGACCGGGGGAGAGCAGTACTTC. Its protein is CASSFSGTGGEQYF.

The V gene is TRBV18, the J gene TRBJ2-5, with a weak D call TRBD1 (6 bases). Germline assignment: CDR1 KGHSH and CDR2 LQKENI. The CDR3 runs 13 residues. The V end lost 6 bases, the J end lost 2 bases, and 10 bases lay between the germline ends. DNA of the CDR3: TGTGCCAGCTCTTCGGGACATCAAGAGACCCAGTACTTC. Residues: CASSSGHQETQYF.